This record covers a single TCR beta chain. Its antigen remains unknown. V trimming: 3 bases; J trimming: 3 bases; junction bases outside the gene matches: 13. There are 17 residues in the CDR3. CDR1 LNHDA and CDR2 SQIVND come from the germline V gene (reference sequence). These data come from a study of T cells after posttransplantation cyclophosphamide. Study observations and caveats: TRB overlap between skin or GI tissue T cells and blood was limited.

The assay was immunoSEQ multiplex PCR, and TCRdb's table has in-frame clones only and misses some. The sample lists around 15,000 clones; 85% were seen once. Sampled 1 year posttransplant, controls received myeloablative marrow transplants, methotrexate and a calcineurin inhibitor. The sequence derives from a female patient between 18 and 35 years old who received an allogeneic stem cell transplant from an unrelated donor, was CMV-positive, and had acute and chronic GVHD. Some T cells may be provided by the graft donor. The source was PBMCs, collected after allogeneic stem cell transplant with calcineurin inhibitor and methotrexate. The chain carries TRBV19 and TRBJ1-1; the match to TRBD1 covers 7 bases. The CDR3 reads CASSIFGTAIRDTEAFF. For the CDR3, the DNA is TGTGCCAGTAGTATCTTCGGGACAGCGATACGGGACACTGAAGCTTTCTTT.